This entry concerns a single TCR beta chain. These data come from a study of Ad26.COV2.S vaccination and SARS-CoV-2 variants. Stated treatment: roughly 18 received Ad26.COV2.S at low or high dose, single or two shots; 5 received placebo; per-sample allocation not given. Sampling happened 63 days after the first vaccine or placebo injection. Trimming at V came to 5 bases and at J to 0 bases, leaving 8 bases not matched to a gene. CDR3 length equals 17 residues. Germline CDR1 and CDR2: SGHTA and FQGNSA. Some clones are missing from TCRdb's copy, which holds only in-frame ones; the method was immunoSEQ multiplex PCR. The repertoire has about 350,000 clones, about 88% of them found once; the top ten carry 3% to 4%.

The TCR sequence derives from a person between 18 and 60 years old who received the Ad26.COV2.S COVID-19 vaccine or a placebo. This chain links TRBV7-2 with TRBJ2-7; the match to TRBD2 covers 12 bases. The starting material was peripheral blood, obtained in a trial of Ad26.COV2.S vaccine versus placebo. CDR3 sequence: CASSPRTSGTSSYEQYF. CDR3 sequence (DNA): TGTGCCAGCAGCCCAAGGACTAGCGGGACGAGCTCCTACGAGCAGTACTTC.